Presented here are 21 T cell receptor beta chains from one specimen sequenced in a study of blood T cell repertoires in COVID-19. TCRdb's copy holds only in-frame clones and misses some; the assay was immunoSEQ multiplex PCR. The sample shows more than 150,000 clones, roughly 90% of them seen only once. The sample was peripheral blood. The origin of the receptors is a man in his 60s with acute or convalescent COVID-19.

J is TRBJ1-3 and V is TRBV28; possible D gene TRBD1, 6 bases. CDR3 size: 18 residues. The germline V gene encodes CDR1 MDHEN and CDR2 SYDVKM. The CDR3 DNA reads as TGTGTCACCCGACCGAGGACAGCAGCATCACGAATAGGAAACACCATATATTTT. Protein sequence: CVTRPRTAASRIGNTIYF.

This clone was recorded a few times. The V call is TRBV19, the J call TRBJ2-7, with D unresolved. This CDR3 has 13 residues. V gave up 4 bases and J gave up 4 bases, with 11 bases separating them. Looked up from germline, CDR1 is LNHDA and CDR2 is SQIVND (reference sequence). CDR3 sequence reads: CASSSPPRYEQYF. DNA for the CDR3: TGTGCCAGTAGTAGCCCCCCCAGATACGAGCAGTACTTC.

The chain links TRBV19 to TRBJ1-2, with 10 bases that match TRBD1. Germline CDR1 is LNHDA and CDR2 is SQIVND (reference sequence). The CDR3 extends over 13 amino acids. The J segment lost 7 bases and the V segment lost 5 bases, leaving 4 bases of the junction unmatched. CDR3: CASSPRDRGGYTF. The DNA of the CDR3 is TGTGCCAGTAGTCCACGGGACAGGGGTGGCTACACCTTC.

The rearrangement uses TRBV6-5 and TRBJ1-6; maybe TRBD1 (6 bases). The ends were cut back, 10 bases at V and 8 bases at J, with 12 bases in the middle. CDR1 and CDR2 from the germline V gene are MNHEY and SVGAGI. The CDR3 extends over 12 amino acids. CDR3 region: CAIRDTYSPLHF. DNA of the CDR3: TGTGCCATTCGGGACACCTATTCACCCCTCCACTTT.

This chain links TRBV19 with TRBJ1-5; TRBD1 matches at 9 bases. This CDR3 has 15 residues. J was trimmed by 6 bases and V by 7 bases; bases with no gene match: 10. Germline V gene data show CDR1 as LNHDA and CDR2 as SQIVND (reference sequence). CDR3 DNA sequence: TGTGCCAGTATACCGGGGACAGGGATCGGTCAGCCCCAGCATTTT. Its translation is CASIPGTGIGQPQHF.

V usage is TRBV5-1 and J usage is TRBJ2-7; 9 nucleotides line up with TRBD1. Germline-derived CDR1 and CDR2 are SGHRS and YFSETQ. There are 16 residues in the CDR3. V lost 0 bases and J lost 8; bases outside the gene matches: 12. CDR3 sequence (DNA): TGCGCCAGCAGCTTGGTCGGGACAGGGCTCTCCGGGAAGCAGTACTTC. This translates into CASSLVGTGLSGKQYF. Complete variable domain (other parts from reference TRBV5-1 and TRBJ2-7): KAGVTQTPRYLIKTRGQQVTLSCSPISGHRSVSWYQQTPGQGLQFLFEYFSETQRNKGNFPGRFSGRQFSNSRSEMNVSTLELGDSALYLCASSLVGTGLSGKQYFGPGTRLTVT.

DNA for the CDR3: TGCGCCAGCCAAAGCTCCTTTTCCGGGATTAGTAGTGAGCAGTTCTTC. Translating gives CASQSSFSGISSEQFF. The J gene is TRBJ2-1, the V gene TRBV5-1, with a tentative D call TRBD2 (5 bases). Trimming pared 7 bases from V and 9 bases from J, leaving 26 bases between. Looked up from germline, CDR1 is SGHRS and CDR2 is YFSETQ. CDR3 size: 16 residues.

V is TRBV24-1 and J is TRBJ1-1; D unresolved. The CDR3 totals 11 residues. Germline CDR1 reads KGHDR; CDR2 reads SFDVKD. The germline V and J ends were trimmed by 2 bases and 7 bases, with 4 bases remaining between them. The CDR3 region has the DNA TGTGCCACCAGTGATTCGGGTGAAGCTTTCTTT. Its translation: CATSDSGEAFF.

The V and J genes are TRBV2 and TRBJ1-2; TRBD1 matches at 7 bases. The CDR3 covers 15 residues. Germline CDR1 and CDR2: SNHLY and FYNNEI. The V and J ends lost 7 bases and 2 bases, in that order; junction bases with no gene match: 10. The CDR3, as DNA: TGTGCCAGCAACGTACAGGGGCCGGCCAACTATGGCTACACCTTC. Translation: CASNVQGPANYGYTF. Full variable domain (rest looked up from reference TRBV2 and TRBJ1-2): EPEVTQTPSHQVTQMGQEVILRCVPISNHLYFYWYRQILGQKVEFLVSFYNNEISEKSEIFDDQFSVERPDGSNFTLKIRSTKLEDSAMYFCASNVQGPANYGYTFGSGTRLTVV.

The rearrangement links TRBV12-3 or TRBV12-4 to TRBJ2-1, with D possibly TRBD2 on 5 matching bases. The length of the CDR3 is 13 residues. Trimming cost V 6 bases and J 6 bases, with 12 bases left between them. The CDR3 coding sequence is TGTGCCAGCAGCTACACTAGGTCCAATGAGCAGTTCTTC. Its translation: CASSYTRSNEQFF.

This clone has a single count. V is TRBV6-1 and J is TRBJ2-7, with D tentatively TRBD2 (5 bases). V was pared by 3 bases and J by 0 bases, with 9 bases between. CDR1 is MNHNS, CDR2 SASEGT, per germline. The CDR3 has 14 amino acids. In DNA, the CDR3 is TGTGCCAGCAGTGAGAGGGTTAGCTCCTACGAGCAGTACTTC. It specifies CASSERVSSYEQYF.

This clone was seen once. The chain employs TRBV19 and TRBJ1-6, with a possible D match to TRBD1 (5 bases). The germline CDR1 and CDR2 sequences are LNHDA and SQIVND (reference sequence). The CDR3 has 16 amino acids. Trimming took off 3 bases at V and 8 bases at J, with 17 bases between the two ends. Here the CDR3 DNA reads TGTGCCAGTAGTATCCTGGGCAGGGCCACAGATTCACCCCTCCACTTT. Protein: CASSILGRATDSPLHF.

The genes are TRBV18 and TRBJ1-2; 7 positions agree with TRBD1. The CDR3 spans 17 residues. Germline assignment: CDR1 KGHSH and CDR2 LQKENI. With V trimmed by 1 base and J by 3 bases, 11 bases remained unmatched. For the CDR3, the DNA is TGTGCCAGCTCACCACTGGGGACAGACAGGGAGGACTATGGCTACACCTTC. Amino acid sequence: CASSPLGTDREDYGYTF.

The chain joins TRBV11-2 to TRBJ1-2, with D tentatively TRBD1 (5 bases). The germline V gene has CDR1 SGHAT and CDR2 FQNNGV. V was shortened by 2 bases and J by 0 bases, with 10 bases between the two germline ends. The CDR3 spans 15 residues. CDR3 sequence (DNA): TGTGCCAGCAGCTTAACAGGTATAGCTAACTATGGCTACACCTTC. Encoded protein: CASSLTGIANYGYTF.

The V call is TRBV5-1, the J call TRBJ1-6; D is undetermined. The CDR3 length is 15 residues. V lost 1 base and J lost 5, with 10 bases in between. Germline V gene sequence: CDR1 SGHRS, CDR2 YFSETQ. CDR3 DNA sequence: TGCGCCAGCAGCTTGTCTTTCCCAGATAATTCACCCCTCCACTTT. Amino acid sequence: CASSLSFPDNSPLHF.

The V gene is TRBV2, the J gene TRBJ2-7; possibly TRBD1 for D (6 bases). CDR1 SNHLY and CDR2 FYNNEI come from the germline V gene. Trimming stripped 3 bases from V and 1 base from J, with 19 bases between. This CDR3 contains 17 residues. Here the CDR3 DNA reads TGTGCCAGCAGTGACCCCCCTACTATTACAGGGTCCTACGAGCAGTACTTC. Translating it yields CASSDPPTITGSYEQYF.

The rearrangement uses TRBV6-2 or TRBV6-3 and TRBJ1-2; D is undetermined. This CDR3 region has 14 residues. V lost 0 bases and J 6 bases, leaving 11 bases between the germline ends. CDR1 is MNHEY, CDR2 SVGEGT, per germline. CDR3 in DNA: TGTGCCAGCAGTTACTCCGCGGGAAGCAATGGCTACACCTTC. It encodes CASSYSAGSNGYTF.

This sequence joins TRBV7-2 and TRBJ2-5; TRBD1 agrees at 7 bases. CDR1 and CDR2 (germline): SGHTA, FQGNSA. This CDR3 is built from 13 residues. V was pared by 6 bases and J by 1 base, with 2 bases of the junction left unmatched. The CDR3 DNA sequence: TGTGCCAGCAGGGGGACAGTCCAAGAGACCCAGTACTTC. Translating gives CASRGTVQETQYF.

The genes are TRBV5-1 and TRBJ2-5; the match to TRBD2 covers 8 bases. V lost 4 bases and J lost 5; bases outside the gene matches: 4. Germline-derived CDR1 and CDR2 are SGHRS and YFSETQ. The CDR3 sequence is 13 residues long. Here the CDR3 reads CASSPGGEETQYF. The CDR3 bases are TGCGCCAGCAGCCCGGGGGGGGAGGAGACCCAGTACTTC.

The rearrangement joins TRBV5-1 to TRBJ2-7, with 9 nucleotides matching TRBD1. The trim removed 4 bases at V and 9 bases at J, leaving 14 bases unmatched. Germline V gives CDR1 SGHRS, CDR2 YFSETQ. There are 15 residues in the CDR3. In DNA form, the CDR3 reads TGCGCCAGCAGCCGGTGGACAGGGGCGTCCCAAGGGCAGTACTTC. This translates into CASSRWTGASQGQYF. The full variable domain, its missing parts supplied by reference TRBV5-1 and TRBJ2-7, is KAGVTQTPRYLIKTRGQQVTLSCSPISGHRSVSWYQQTPGQGLQFLFEYFSETQRNKGNFPGRFSGRQFSNSRSEMNVSTLELGDSALYLCASSRWTGASQGQYFGPGTRLTVT.

On this clone: Its ends do not fully match the called genes, so a read error is possible. CDR3 in DNA: TGTGCCACCAGTGACCCGACACAAGATTTT. Amino acids: CATSDPTQDF. The chain has TRBV24-1 and TRBJ1-5; D gene uncertain. Germline V CDR1 and CDR2: KGHDR, SFDVKD. This CDR3 has 10 amino acids.